This section outlines one T cell receptor (beta chain) sequence together with its context. The data are from a study of control samples from healthy donors and cancer patients. TCRdb's copy holds only in-frame clones and misses some; the assay was immunoSEQ multiplex PCR. The sample includes some 100,000 clones, around three quarters of them seen just once. Between the trimmed V and J ends, which lost 2 bases and 4 bases, there was a span of 8 bases. CDR1 and CDR2 from the germline V gene are LNHNV and YYDKDF (reference sequence). The CDR3 consists of 13 residues. This sequence joins TRBV15 and TRBJ1-1; a weak D match, TRBD1 (6 bases). The specimen sequenced was blood. The receptor comes from a woman aged 25 to 39 in good health. In DNA form, the CDR3 reads TGTGCCACCAGCAGAATAGGGGGCACTGAAGCTTTCTTT. Residues: CATSRIGGTEAFF.